This TCR beta chain was sequenced in a study of CD8+ T cells in alopecia areata (dated by TCRdb to 2016 to 2019). Study-level background: High-throughput TCRbeta sequencing was used to examine T cell clonal expansion in alopecia areata in both the C3H/HeJ mouse model and human patients. TCRbeta CDR3 regions were amplified by immunoSEQ multiplex PCR using 35 Vbeta forward and 13 Jbeta reverse primers. The RNA source kit depended on sample type: the PAXgene miRNA kit for fixed scalp, the miRNeasy kit for PBMCs, and the RNeasy kit for mouse skin. Scalp clonality was compared across normal scalp (n=4), patchy alopecia areata scalp (n=8), and alopecia totalis/universalis scalp (n=8). On the human side, TCRbeta sequencing was run on scalp tissue and on sorted CD4+ and CD8+ peripheral blood T cells from healthy controls and from alopecia areata patients with either patchy or totalis/universalis disease. Beyond this particular receptor, the publication reports: Unlike mouse skin, where gammadelta T cells dominate, normal human skin contains resident alphabeta T cells that get sequenced too, which complicates analysis of the scalp TCR repertoire. Compared with normal scalp, lesional scalp, particularly in alopecia totalis/universalis, had higher clonality and more expanded CD8+ clones, which suggests antigenic drive. Shared TCR sequences between patients were less evident than in mice, which may be partly attributable to HLA diversity in the patient population.

Details on this clone: Its recognized antigen is unknown. Per-base qualities were not stored, and no clone one base away is much larger.

From the cysteine up to the phenylalanine, the CDR3 has a length of 13 residues. Here the CDR3 DNA is all that survives: 39 bases in frame from base 1. The germline V gene encodes CDR1 GTSNPN and CDR2 SVGIG (reference sequence). V is pruned by 7 bases and J by 4 bases, leaving 9 bases of the junction without a gene match. The receptor library was made with the immunoSEQ multiplex PCR assay. RNA was extracted from all samples and reverse transcribed into cDNA as template for TCR sequencing. SuperScript III was used for first-strand cDNA synthesis, primed with a 2:1 mix of oligo-dT and random hexamers. A synthetic immune receptor repertoire was used to assess amplification bias, and residual bias was removed computationally. The source study handled its data this way. Raw reads were preprocessed to remove errors, and CDR3 was defined according to IMGT conventions as the region from the conserved cysteine to phenylalanine. To get clonality, Shannon entropy was normalized by log2 of the number of productive unique TCRs and the result was subtracted from 1. Whether each scalp clone was CD4 or CD8 was inferred by checking scalp TCRbeta sequences against the CD4 and CD8 repertoires from sorted blood. TCRdb mirrors the immuneACCESS table, restricted to in-frame sequences. Some clones are absent from its copies; in checked studies, under half trace to an unresolved V gene, and the reason for the others is unknown. The V and J calls and clone size come from that table; D and trimming were worked out from the DNA. This sample comprises about 140,000 clones, approximately 56% of them detected only once. Of the sample, 30% to 45% falls within the top ten clones.

PBMCs were isolated by density centrifugation and stained for CD3, CD4 and CD8, after which CD4+ and CD8+ T cells were sorted on a FACSAria. Scalp biopsies and blood samples were provided by unaffected controls. The receptor chain draws on TRBV30 and TRBJ2-7, with 8 bases aligning to TRBD2. The specimen was CD8+ T cells sorted from blood. The receptor was derived from a human donor in good health. In nucleotide form, the sequence is TGTGCCTTCCCGGGACTAGATCCATACGAGCAGTACTTC. Its amino acids are CAFPGLDPYEQYF.